One sample yielded the 20 T cell receptor beta chains listed below, sequenced in a study of metastatic and nonmetastatic thyroid tumors. With MiXCR, TCRdb reprocessed the PCR reads. The sample has about 43,000 clones, roughly an eighth seen once. No patient received treatment before thyroid surgery. Sequencing used blood. The source is a female donor with papillary thyroid cancer or a benign thyroid nodule (not recorded which). Some clones in this sample may be carry-over from other donors' samples.

Ten or more counts support this clone. The chain carries TRBV15 and TRBJ2-7, with a weak D call TRBD2 (5 bases). Germline lookup yields CDR1 LNHNV and CDR2 YYDKDF (reference sequence). Trimming took 3 bases from V and 2 from J, leaving 11 bases between them. This CDR3 region has 14 residues. The CDR3 sequence is CATSSPDSTYEQYF. The CDR3 DNA is TGTGCCACCAGCAGCCCGGACTCAACCTACGAGCAGTACTTC. Looking up the rest from reference TRBV15 and TRBJ2-7 gives the full variable domain: DAMVIQNPRYQVTQFGKPVTLSCSQTLNHNVMYWYQQKSSQAPKLLFHYYDKDFNNEADTPDNFQSRRPNTSFCFLDIRSPGLGDTAMYLCATSSPDSTYEQYFGPGTRLTVT.

This clone has ten or more counts. The chain couples TRBV20-1 to TRBJ1-2; D uncertain. Deletions cut 6 bases from V and 1 base from J, with 12 bases between. This CDR3 is 13 amino acids long. The germline V gene encodes CDR1 DFQATT and CDR2 SNEGSKA (reference sequence). The CDR3 nucleotides are TGCAGTGCCCCAAAACCTAGTAACTATGGCTACACCTTC. Translated: CSAPKPSNYGYTF.

This clone was recorded many times. This chain connects TRBV4-1 to TRBJ1-2; D possibly corresponds to TRBD1 (5 bases). The CDR3 length is 18 residues. Trimming stripped 1 base from V and 0 bases from J, with 18 bases between. CDR1 MGHRA and CDR2 YSYEKL come from the germline V gene. CDR3 in DNA: TGCGCCAGCAGCCAAGTCTTTCAGGGACGAGTGTCTAACTATGGCTACACCTTC. Its protein is CASSQVFQGRVSNYGYTF.

This clone was detected ten times or more. Sequence at one end of the junction differs from germline and may be a read error. The chain combines TRBV5-1 with TRBJ2-3, with 11 nucleotides matching TRBD2. Germline loops: CDR1 SGHRS, CDR2 YFSETQ. The CDR3 is made up of 13 amino acids. The CDR3 bases are TGCGCCAGCAGCTTGGACCCTAGCGGGAGGCCGCATTTT. Translated: CASSLDPSGRPHF.

This clone was seen at least ten times. The chain employs TRBV9 and TRBJ1-1, with D hard to call. Germline V gene data show CDR1 as SGDLS and CDR2 as YYNGEE. CDR3 size: 15 residues. V lost 6 bases to trimming and J lost 0 bases, with 15 bases between them. The CDR3 coding sequence is TGTGCCAGCACCCGAAGCCCCCAAATGAACACTGAAGCTTTCTTT. Protein sequence: CASTRSPQMNTEAFF. The full variable domain, in which reference TRBV9 and TRBJ1-1 provide the parts outside the CDR3, is DSGVTQTPKHLITATGQRVTLRCSPRSGDLSVYWYQQSLDQGLQFLIQYYNGEERAKGNILERFSAQQFPDLHSELNLSSLELGDSALYFCASTRSPQMNTEAFFGQGTRLTVV.

This clone occurred many times. The chain is built from TRBV7-9 and TRBJ1-4; TRBD1 might be the D (5 bases). In germline, CDR1 is SEHNR, CDR2 FQNEAQ (reference sequence). Trimming removed 2 bases at V and 8 bases at J, with 12 bases between. The CDR3 extends over 14 amino acids. Written as DNA, the CDR3 is TGTGCCAGCAGCTTATGGCAGGGAGGGGAAAAACTGTTTTTT. Translated, it gives CASSLWQGGEKLFF.

Many counts were recorded for this clone. The chain recombines TRBV7-6 with TRBJ2-3, with D possibly matching TRBD1 (5 bases). This CDR3 region has 15 residues. Trimming cost V 2 bases and J 2 bases, with 11 bases left between them. The germline V gene has CDR1 SGHVS and CDR2 FNYEAQ. CDR3 nucleotide sequence: TGTGCCAGCAGCTTAAGGGTTGGGGCCACAGATACGCAGTATTTT. Translation: CASSLRVGATDTQYF.

This clone was counted ten times or more. The genes are TRBV3-1 and TRBJ2-1; no clear D gene. Trimming took off 5 bases at V and 12 bases at J, with 14 bases between the two ends. Germline V gene data show CDR1 as LGHDT and CDR2 as YNNKEL (reference sequence). This CDR3 region has 12 residues. The CDR3 DNA reads as TGTGCCAGCAGCGCCCAAGGGTACGGGCAGTTCTTC. Protein product: CASSAQGYGQFF.

At least ten counts were recorded for this clone. The rearrangement links TRBV20-1 to TRBJ2-1; TRBD1 or TRBD2 may be the D gene (6 bases each). Trimming took 7 bases from V and 4 from J, leaving 14 bases between them. Germline CDR1 and CDR2: DFQATT and SNEGSKA (reference sequence). The CDR3 has 13 amino acids. The CDR3 DNA is TGCAGTGGTGGGGGGCGGAGTTACAATGAGCAGTTCTTC. Protein: CSGGGRSYNEQFF.

This clone was seen repeatedly, ten times or more. The chain recombines TRBV7-2 with TRBJ1-4; D is uncertain. Germline V lookup: CDR1 SGHTA, CDR2 FQGNSA. The CDR3 runs 17 residues. V was trimmed by 5 bases and J by 0 bases, leaving 16 bases between them. CDR3 sequence: CASSHGDWYATNEKLFF. The CDR3 region has the DNA TGTGCCAGCAGCCACGGGGATTGGTACGCAACTAATGAAAAACTGTTTTTT.

This clone was recorded at least ten times. This chain connects TRBV30 to TRBJ2-3, with 9 bases identical to TRBD2. Germline V gene lookup returns CDR1 GTSNPN and CDR2 SVGIG (reference sequence). V trimming: 1 base; J trimming: 4 bases; junction bases outside the gene matches: 0. The CDR3 totals 13 residues. The CDR3 sequence is CAWSGTSADTQYF. The CDR3 region has the DNA TGTGCCTGGAGTGGGACTAGCGCAGATACGCAGTATTTT.

In this sample, this clone turned up many times. The sample carries other DNA sequences with the same CDR3. The chain couples TRBV5-1 to TRBJ1-4, with D unclear. The CDR3 loop spans 15 amino acids. Trimming took 0 bases from V and 0 from J, leaving 6 bases between them. Looked up from germline, CDR1 is SGHRS and CDR2 is YFSETQ. CDR3 sequence: CASSLDGATNEKLFF. The CDR3 DNA reads TGCGCCAGCAGCTTGGACGGCGCAACTAATGAAAAACTGTTTTTT.

This clone was recorded at least ten times. The rearrangement joins TRBV2 to TRBJ1-2; 9 bases match TRBD1. The CDR3 consists of 13 residues. From germline, CDR1 is SNHLY and CDR2 FYNNEI. Unmatched junction bases numbered 6, after V lost 7 bases and J lost 6 bases. The CDR3 nucleotides read TGTGCCAGCAACCTGGACAGGGGAAATGGCTACACCTTC. This translates into CASNLDRGNGYTF.

The gene calls are TRBV30 and TRBJ1-2; a possible D gene is TRBD1 (6 bases). The CDR3 is 13 residues long. CDR1 is GTSNPN and CDR2 is SVGIG in the germline V gene (reference sequence). V was trimmed by 3 bases and J by 8 bases, leaving 16 bases between them. DNA for the CDR3: TGTGCCTGGAGAGGGGCCTGGGGGGGCGGCTACACCTTC. This encodes CAWRGAWGGGYTF.

This clone was seen repeatedly, ten times or more. J is TRBJ2-3 and V is TRBV6-1; 11 bases are shared with TRBD2. Germline V gene sequence: CDR1 MNHNS, CDR2 SASEGT. The J segment lost 4 bases and the V segment lost 6 bases, leaving 9 bases of the junction unmatched. The CDR3 totals 16 residues. This chain's CDR3 is CASRDTTSGTPDTQYF. The CDR3 DNA reads TGTGCCAGCAGGGACACGACTAGCGGGACCCCAGATACGCAGTATTTT.

This clone was counted ten times or more. The chain links TRBV28 to TRBJ1-1; D gene unclear. Germline CDR1 reads MDHEN; CDR2 reads SYDVKM. The CDR3 extends over 14 amino acids. V lost 4 bases to trimming and J lost 2 bases, with 11 bases between them. DNA for the CDR3: TGTGCCAGCAGTTCTCCGGGAAACAACACTGAAGCTTTCTTT. Protein: CASSSPGNNTEAFF.

This clone showed up many times. This chain joins TRBV27 and TRBJ2-1; no reliable D call. Deletions cut 2 bases from V and 7 bases from J, with 6 bases between. Per the germline V gene, CDR1 is MNHEY and CDR2 is SMNVEV (reference sequence). This CDR3 comprises 12 residues. The CDR3 protein is CASSLSRNEQFF. The CDR3 DNA reads as TGTGCCAGCAGTTTAAGTAGGAATGAGCAGTTCTTC.

The rearrangement joins TRBV4-2 to TRBJ2-3; D perhaps matches TRBD2 (5 bases). The CDR3 has 20 residues. CDR1 and CDR2 (germline): LGHNA, YNFKEQ. V lost 6 bases and J 0 bases, leaving 28 bases between the germline ends. The DNA of the CDR3 is TGTGCCAGCAGGCCATACCTCCAGACTCTTCGGGAAATTAGCACAGATACGCAGTATTTT. It codes for CASRPYLQTLREISTDTQYF.

This clone was detected many times. The CDR3 sequence is CASGVRKGEGYEQYF. CDR3 nucleotides: TGTGCCAGCGGAGTTCGGAAGGGTGAGGGTTACGAGCAGTACTTC. The chain links TRBV28 to TRBJ2-7, with D maybe TRBD2 (5 bases). Between the trimmed V and J ends, which lost 8 bases and 4 bases, there was a span of 21 bases. The CDR3 runs 15 residues. Germline assignment: CDR1 MDHEN and CDR2 SYDVKM.

By frequency in the sample, this clone is medium-sized. J is TRBJ1-2 and V is TRBV24-1, with D perhaps TRBD1 (5 bases). This CDR3 region has 14 residues. Germline lookup yields CDR1 KGHDR and CDR2 SFDVKD. V shed 2 bases and J shed 7 bases, with 13 bases lying between them. The CDR3 sequence is CATSDSDIVRGYTF. CDR3 in DNA: TGTGCCACCAGTGATTCGGACATAGTTCGTGGCTACACCTTC.